This passage covers 3 T cell receptor beta chains from one sample sequenced in a study of blood T cell repertoires in COVID-19. Clones were sequenced by immunoSEQ multiplex PCR, and TCRdb holds only the in-frame ones, with some missing. Of 250,000 to 350,000 clones in the sample, about 87% are singletons; the top ten hold about 3%. Sequencing input: PBMCs or T cells enriched from blood (not recorded which). The receptors were sampled from a woman between 45 and 65 years old who had recovered from COVID-19.

The chain joins TRBV5-1 to TRBJ1-5, with D hard to call. This CDR3 is built from 14 residues. Trimming pared 4 bases from V and 8 bases from J, leaving 16 bases between. CDR1 and CDR2 (germline): SGHRS, YFSETQ. The CDR3: CASSPGEGVKPQHF. Written as DNA, the CDR3 is TGCGCCAGCAGCCCGGGAGAGGGTGTCAAGCCCCAGCATTTT. The whole variable domain, filled in from reference TRBV5-1 and TRBJ1-5, reads KAGVTQTPRYLIKTRGQQVTLSCSPISGHRSVSWYQQTPGQGLQFLFEYFSETQRNKGNFPGRFSGRQFSNSRSEMNVSTLELGDSALYLCASSPGEGVKPQHFGDGTRLSIL.

The chain recombines TRBV5-6 with TRBJ1-4, with D perhaps matching TRBD1 (5 bases). Trimming took 4 bases from V and 0 from J, leaving 10 bases between them. This CDR3 is 15 amino acids long. The germline gives CDR1 SGHDT, CDR2 YYEEEE. In nucleotides, the CDR3 is TGTGCCAGCAGCCTGCCAGGGACAACTAATGAAAAACTGTTTTTT. Its protein product is CASSLPGTTNEKLFF.

This chain joins TRBV6-2 or TRBV6-3 and TRBJ2-1, with D possibly matching TRBD2 (5 bases). This CDR3 comprises 16 residues. Germline V CDR1 and CDR2: MNHEY, SVGEGT. V lost 2 bases to trimming and J lost 0 bases, with 11 bases between them. The CDR3 loop is CASSYRGPSSYNEQFF. CDR3 DNA sequence: TGTGCCAGCAGTTACCGCGGGCCCAGCTCCTACAATGAGCAGTTCTTC.